This T cell receptor (beta chain) originates from a study of cytomegalovirus exposure and HLA in healthy donors. Unmatched junction bases numbered 8, after V lost 8 bases and J lost 5 bases. This CDR3 is 14 amino acids long. Germline loops: CDR1 MNHEY, CDR2 SMNVEV (reference sequence). With 60 Vbeta and 13 Jbeta primers, the PCR was carried out. Generated by immunoSEQ multiplex PCR, the TCRdb table keeps only in-frame clones and is missing some. The profile covers around 190,000 clones, with around three quarters appearing a single time and 3.5% to 5% taken by the ten largest. Sequencing was performed on PBMCs. The chain combines TRBV27 with TRBJ2-7; 11 bases fit TRBD1. The sequence was collected from a woman younger than 45 in good health and CMV-seropositive. As DNA, the CDR3 is TGTGCCAGCGGAACCCGGGACAGGGGGAACGAGCAGTACTTC. Protein: CASGTRDRGNEQYF.